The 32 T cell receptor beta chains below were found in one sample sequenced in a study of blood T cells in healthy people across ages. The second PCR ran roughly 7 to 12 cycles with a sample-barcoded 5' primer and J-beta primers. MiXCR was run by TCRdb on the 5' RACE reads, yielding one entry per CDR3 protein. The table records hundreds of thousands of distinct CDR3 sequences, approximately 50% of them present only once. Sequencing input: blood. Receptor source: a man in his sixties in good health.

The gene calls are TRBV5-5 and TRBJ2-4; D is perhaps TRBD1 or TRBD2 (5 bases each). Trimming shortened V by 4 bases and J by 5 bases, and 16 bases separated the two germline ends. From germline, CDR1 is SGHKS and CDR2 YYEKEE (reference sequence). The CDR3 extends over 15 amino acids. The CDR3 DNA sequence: TGTGCCAGCAGCCGGGACCCGGTGGGGGAAAACATTCAGTACTTC. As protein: CASSRDPVGENIQYF.

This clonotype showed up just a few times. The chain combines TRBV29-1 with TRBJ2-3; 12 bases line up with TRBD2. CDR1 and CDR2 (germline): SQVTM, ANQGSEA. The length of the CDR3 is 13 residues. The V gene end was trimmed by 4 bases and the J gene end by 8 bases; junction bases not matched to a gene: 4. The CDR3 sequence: CSVVSSGGVTQYF. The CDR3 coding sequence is TGCAGCGTTGTGTCTAGCGGGGGGGTTACGCAGTATTTT.

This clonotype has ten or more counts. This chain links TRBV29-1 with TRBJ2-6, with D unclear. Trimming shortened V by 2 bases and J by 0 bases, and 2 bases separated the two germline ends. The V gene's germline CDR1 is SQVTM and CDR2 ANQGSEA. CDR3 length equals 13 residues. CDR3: CSVELSGANVLTF. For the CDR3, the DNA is TGCAGCGTTGAACTCTCTGGGGCCAACGTCCTGACTTTC.

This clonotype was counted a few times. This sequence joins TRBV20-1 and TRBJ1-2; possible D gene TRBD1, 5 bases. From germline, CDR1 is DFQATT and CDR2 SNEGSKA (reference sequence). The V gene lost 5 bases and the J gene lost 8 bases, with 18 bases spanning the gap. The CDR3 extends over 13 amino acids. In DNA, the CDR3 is TGCAGTGCTCCTAGTCAGGGTGCCGGGGGCTACACCTTC. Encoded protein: CSAPSQGAGGYTF.

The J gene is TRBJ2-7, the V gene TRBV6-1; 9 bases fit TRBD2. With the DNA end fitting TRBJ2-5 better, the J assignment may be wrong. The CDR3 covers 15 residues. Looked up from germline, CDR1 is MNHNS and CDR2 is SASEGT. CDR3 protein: CASSVSGTSMETQYF. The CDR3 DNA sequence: TGTGCCAGCAGTGTGTCCGGGACTAGCATGGAGACCCAGTACTTC.

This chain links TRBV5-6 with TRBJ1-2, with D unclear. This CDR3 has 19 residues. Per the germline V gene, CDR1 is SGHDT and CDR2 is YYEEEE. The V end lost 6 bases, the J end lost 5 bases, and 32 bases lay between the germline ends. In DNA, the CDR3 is TGTGCCAGCACTAATACGGCGGGCAGCCTCGACAAAACCCAGTATGGCTACACCTTC. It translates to CASTNTAGSLDKTQYGYTF.

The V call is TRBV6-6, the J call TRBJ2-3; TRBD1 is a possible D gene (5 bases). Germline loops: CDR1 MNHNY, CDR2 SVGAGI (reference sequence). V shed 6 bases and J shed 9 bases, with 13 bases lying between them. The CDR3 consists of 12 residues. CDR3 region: CASSSQGGTQYF. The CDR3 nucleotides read TGTGCCAGCAGCTCCCAGGGTGGAACGCAGTATTTT.

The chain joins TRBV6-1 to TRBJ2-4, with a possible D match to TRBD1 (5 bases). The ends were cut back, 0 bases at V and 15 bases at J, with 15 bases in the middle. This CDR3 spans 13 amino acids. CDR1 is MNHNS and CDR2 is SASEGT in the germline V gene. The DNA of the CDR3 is TGTGCCAGCAGTGAAGCGGGGCAGACCGATCGGTACTTC. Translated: CASSEAGQTDRYF.

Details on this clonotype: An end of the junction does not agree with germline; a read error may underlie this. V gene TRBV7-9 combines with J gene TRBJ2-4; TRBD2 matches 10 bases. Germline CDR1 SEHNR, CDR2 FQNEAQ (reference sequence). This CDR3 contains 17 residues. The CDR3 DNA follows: TGTGCCAGCAGCCAGGAATGGAGCGGGGGGGCCAATAACATTCAGTACTTC. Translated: CASSQEWSGGANNIQYF.

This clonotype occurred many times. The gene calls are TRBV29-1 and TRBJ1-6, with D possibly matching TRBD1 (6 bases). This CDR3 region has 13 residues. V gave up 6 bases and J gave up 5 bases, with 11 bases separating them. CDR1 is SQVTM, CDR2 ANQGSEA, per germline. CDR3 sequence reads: CSVGGGDNSPLHF. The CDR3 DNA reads TGCAGCGTGGGGGGCGGTGATAATTCACCCCTCCACTTT. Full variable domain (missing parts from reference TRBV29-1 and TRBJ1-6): SAVISQKPSRDICQRGTSLTIQCQVDSQVTMMFWYRQQPGQSLTLIATANQGSEATYESGFVIDKFPISRPNLTFSTLTVSNMSPEDSSIYLCSVGGGDNSPLHFGNGTRLTVT.

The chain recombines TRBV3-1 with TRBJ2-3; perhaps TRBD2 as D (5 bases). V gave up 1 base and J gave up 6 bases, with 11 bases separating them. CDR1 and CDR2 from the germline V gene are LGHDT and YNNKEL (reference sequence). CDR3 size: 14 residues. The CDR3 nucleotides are TGTGCCAGCAGCCAAGTGCGGGCAGTTGATACGCAGTATTTT. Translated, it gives CASSQVRAVDTQYF.

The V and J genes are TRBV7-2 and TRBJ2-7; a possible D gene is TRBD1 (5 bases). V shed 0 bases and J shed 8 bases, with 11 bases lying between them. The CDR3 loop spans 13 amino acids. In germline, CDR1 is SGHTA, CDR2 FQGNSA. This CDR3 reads CASSLAQGRKQYF. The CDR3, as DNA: TGTGCCAGCAGCTTAGCGCAGGGCAGAAAGCAGTACTTC.

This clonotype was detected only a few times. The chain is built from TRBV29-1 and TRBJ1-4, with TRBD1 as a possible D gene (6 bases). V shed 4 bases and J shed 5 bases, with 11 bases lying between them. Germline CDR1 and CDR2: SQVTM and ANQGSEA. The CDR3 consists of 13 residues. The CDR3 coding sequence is TGCAGCGTTGTAGGGGGTACAAATGAAAAACTGTTTTTT. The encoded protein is CSVVGGTNEKLFF.

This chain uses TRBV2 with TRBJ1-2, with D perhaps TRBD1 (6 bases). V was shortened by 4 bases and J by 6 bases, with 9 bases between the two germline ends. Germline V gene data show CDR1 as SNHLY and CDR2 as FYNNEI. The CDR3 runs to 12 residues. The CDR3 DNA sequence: TGTGCCAGCAGTGGGCAGGGGAATGGCTACACCTTC. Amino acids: CASSGQGNGYTF.

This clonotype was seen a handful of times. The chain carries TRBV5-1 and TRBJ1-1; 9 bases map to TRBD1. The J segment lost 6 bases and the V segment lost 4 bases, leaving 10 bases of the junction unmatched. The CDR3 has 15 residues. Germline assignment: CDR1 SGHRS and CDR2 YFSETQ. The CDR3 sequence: CASSPGGGQGAEAFF. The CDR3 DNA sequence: TGCGCCAGCAGCCCTGGAGGGGGACAGGGCGCTGAAGCTTTCTTT.

CDR3 protein: CASSQEGVQQVNSPLHF. CDR3 DNA: TGTGCCAGCAGCCAAGAGGGGGTCCAGCAGGTTAATTCACCCCTCCACTTT. The rearrangement joins TRBV4-2 to TRBJ1-6, with D possibly matching TRBD1 (5 bases). Germline V lookup: CDR1 LGHNA, CDR2 YNFKEQ. V was clipped by 0 bases and J by 6 bases, with 15 bases between them. CDR3 length equals 17 residues.

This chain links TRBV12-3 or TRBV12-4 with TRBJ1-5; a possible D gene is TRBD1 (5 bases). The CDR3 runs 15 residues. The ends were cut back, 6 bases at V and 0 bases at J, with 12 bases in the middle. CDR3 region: CASSGGLNSNQPQHF. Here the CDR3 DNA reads TGTGCCAGCAGCGGGGGACTTAATAGCAATCAGCCCCAGCATTTT.

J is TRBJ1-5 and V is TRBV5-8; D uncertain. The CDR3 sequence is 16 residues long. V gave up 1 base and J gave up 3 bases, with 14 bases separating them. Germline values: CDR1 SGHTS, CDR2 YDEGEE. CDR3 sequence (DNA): TGTGCCAGCAGCTTGTATTGGTCCGGGAACAATCAGCCCCAGCATTTT. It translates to CASSLYWSGNNQPQHF.

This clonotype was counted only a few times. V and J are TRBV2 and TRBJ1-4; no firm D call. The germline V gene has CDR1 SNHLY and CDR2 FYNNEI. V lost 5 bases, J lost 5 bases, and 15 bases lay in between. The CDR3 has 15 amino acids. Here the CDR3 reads CASSYPGRANEKLFF. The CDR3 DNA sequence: TGTGCCAGCAGTTATCCCGGGAGGGCAAATGAAAAACTGTTTTTT.

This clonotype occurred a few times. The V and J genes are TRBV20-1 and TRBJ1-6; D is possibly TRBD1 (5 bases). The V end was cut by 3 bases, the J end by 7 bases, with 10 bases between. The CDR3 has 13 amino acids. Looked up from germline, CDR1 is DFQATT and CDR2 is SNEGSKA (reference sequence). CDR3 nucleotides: TGCAGTGCTAGCCCCCCAGGGAATTCACCCCTCCACTTT. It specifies CSASPPGNSPLHF.

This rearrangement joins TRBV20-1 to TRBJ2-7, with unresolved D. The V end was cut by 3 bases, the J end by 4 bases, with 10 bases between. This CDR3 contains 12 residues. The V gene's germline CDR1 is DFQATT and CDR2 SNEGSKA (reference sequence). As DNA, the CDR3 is TGCAGTGCTAGCGACACCGGGTACGAGCAGTACTTC. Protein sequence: CSASDTGYEQYF.

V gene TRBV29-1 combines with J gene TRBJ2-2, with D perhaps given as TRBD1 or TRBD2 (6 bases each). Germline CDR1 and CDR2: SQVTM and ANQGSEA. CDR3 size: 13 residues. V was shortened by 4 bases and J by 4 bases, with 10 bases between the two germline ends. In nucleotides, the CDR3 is TGCAGCGTTGGGGGGGCCGGCACCGGGGAGCTGTTTTTT. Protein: CSVGGAGTGELFF.

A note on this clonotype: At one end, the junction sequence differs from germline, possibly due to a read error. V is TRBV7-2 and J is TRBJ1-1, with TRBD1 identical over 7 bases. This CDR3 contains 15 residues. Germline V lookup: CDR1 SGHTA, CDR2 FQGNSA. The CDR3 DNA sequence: TGCGCCAGCAGCACAAGACAGGGACCGAACACTGAAGCTTTCTTT. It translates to CASSTRQGPNTEAFF.

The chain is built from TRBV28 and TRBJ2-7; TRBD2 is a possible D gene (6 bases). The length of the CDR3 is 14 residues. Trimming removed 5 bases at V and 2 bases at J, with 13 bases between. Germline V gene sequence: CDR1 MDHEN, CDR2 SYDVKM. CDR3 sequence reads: CASSGGGIPYEQYF. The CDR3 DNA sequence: TGTGCCAGCAGTGGTGGAGGGATCCCCTACGAGCAGTACTTC. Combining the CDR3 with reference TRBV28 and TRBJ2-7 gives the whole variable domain DVKVTQSSRYLVKRTGEKVFLECVQDMDHENMFWYRQDPGLGLRLIYFSYDVKMKEKGDIPEGYSVSREKKERFSLILESASTNQTSMYLCASSGGGIPYEQYFGPGTRLTVT.

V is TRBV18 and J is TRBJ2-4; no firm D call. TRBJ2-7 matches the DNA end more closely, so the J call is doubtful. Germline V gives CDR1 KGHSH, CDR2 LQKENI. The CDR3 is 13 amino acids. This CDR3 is CASSPVAPYEQYF. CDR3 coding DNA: TGTGCCAGCTCACCTGTCGCCCCCTACGAGCAGTACTTC.

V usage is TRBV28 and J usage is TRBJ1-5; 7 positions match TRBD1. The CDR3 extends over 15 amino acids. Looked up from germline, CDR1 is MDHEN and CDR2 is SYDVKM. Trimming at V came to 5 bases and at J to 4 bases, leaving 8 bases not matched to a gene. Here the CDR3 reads CASSVPGGRNQPQHF. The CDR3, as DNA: TGTGCCAGCAGTGTCCCAGGGGGAAGAAATCAGCCCCAGCATTTT. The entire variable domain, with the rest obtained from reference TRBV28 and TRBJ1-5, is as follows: DVKVTQSSRYLVKRTGEKVFLECVQDMDHENMFWYRQDPGLGLRLIYFSYDVKMKEKGDIPEGYSVSREKKERFSLILESASTNQTSMYLCASSVPGGRNQPQHFGDGTRLSIL.

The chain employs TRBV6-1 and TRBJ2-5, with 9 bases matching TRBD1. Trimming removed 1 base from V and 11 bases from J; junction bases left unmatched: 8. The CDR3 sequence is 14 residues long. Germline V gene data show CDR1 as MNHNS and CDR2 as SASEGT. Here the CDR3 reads CASSEGDRVREQYF. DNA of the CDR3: TGTGCCAGCAGTGAAGGGGACAGGGTAAGGGAGCAGTACTTC.

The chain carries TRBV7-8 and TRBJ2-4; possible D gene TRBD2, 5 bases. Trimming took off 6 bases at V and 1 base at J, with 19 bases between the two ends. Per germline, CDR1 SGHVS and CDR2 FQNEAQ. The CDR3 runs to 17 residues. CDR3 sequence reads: CASRPASPTGAKNIQYF. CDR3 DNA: TGTGCCAGCAGACCTGCCTCCCCAACGGGGGCCAAAAACATTCAGTACTTC.

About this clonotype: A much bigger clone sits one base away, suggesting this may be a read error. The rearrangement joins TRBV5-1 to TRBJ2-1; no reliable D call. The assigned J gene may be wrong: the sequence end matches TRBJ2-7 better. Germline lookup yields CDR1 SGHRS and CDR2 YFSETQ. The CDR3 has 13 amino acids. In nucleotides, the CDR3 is TGCGCCAGCAGCTTGGAGGCCTACAATGAGCAGTACTTC. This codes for CASSLEAYNEQYF.

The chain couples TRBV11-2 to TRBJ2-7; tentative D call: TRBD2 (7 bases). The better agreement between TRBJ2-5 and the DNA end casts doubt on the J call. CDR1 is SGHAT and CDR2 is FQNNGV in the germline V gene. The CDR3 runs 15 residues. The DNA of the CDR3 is TGTGCCAGCAGCTTAAGGTCGGGGGGCTCGCGGACCCAGTACTTC. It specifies CASSLRSGGSRTQYF.

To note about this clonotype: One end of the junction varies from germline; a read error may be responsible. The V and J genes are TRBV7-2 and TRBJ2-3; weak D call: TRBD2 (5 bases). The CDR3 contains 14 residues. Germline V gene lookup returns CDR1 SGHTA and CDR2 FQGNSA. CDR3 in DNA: TGTGCCAGCAGCCCCGGACTGAGCACAGATACGCACTATTTT. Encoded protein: CASSPGLSTDTHYF.

CDR3 DNA sequence: TGTGCCAGCAGTTACAGGCCAGGGGACCGGGGCTATGGCTACACCTTC. Translating it yields CASSYRPGDRGYGYTF. The J gene is TRBJ1-2, the V gene TRBV6-5; tentatively, D is TRBD1 (6 bases). CDR3 length: 16 amino acids. Trimming left V 2 bases short and J 4 bases short, with 17 bases between. In germline, CDR1 is MNHEY, CDR2 SVGAGI.